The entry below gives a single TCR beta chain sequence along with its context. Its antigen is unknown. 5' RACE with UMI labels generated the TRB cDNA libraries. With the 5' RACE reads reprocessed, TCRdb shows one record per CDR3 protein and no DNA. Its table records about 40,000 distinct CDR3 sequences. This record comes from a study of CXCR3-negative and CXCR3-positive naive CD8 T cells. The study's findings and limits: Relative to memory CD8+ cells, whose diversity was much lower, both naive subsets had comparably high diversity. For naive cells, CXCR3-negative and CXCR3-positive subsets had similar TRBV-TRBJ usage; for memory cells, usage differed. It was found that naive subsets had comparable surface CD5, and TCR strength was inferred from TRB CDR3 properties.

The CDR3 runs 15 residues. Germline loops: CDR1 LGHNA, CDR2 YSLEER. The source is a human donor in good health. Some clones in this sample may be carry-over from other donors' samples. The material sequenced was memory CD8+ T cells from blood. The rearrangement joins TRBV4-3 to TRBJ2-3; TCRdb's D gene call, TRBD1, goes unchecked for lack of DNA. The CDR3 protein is CASSQDRGGTDTQYF.